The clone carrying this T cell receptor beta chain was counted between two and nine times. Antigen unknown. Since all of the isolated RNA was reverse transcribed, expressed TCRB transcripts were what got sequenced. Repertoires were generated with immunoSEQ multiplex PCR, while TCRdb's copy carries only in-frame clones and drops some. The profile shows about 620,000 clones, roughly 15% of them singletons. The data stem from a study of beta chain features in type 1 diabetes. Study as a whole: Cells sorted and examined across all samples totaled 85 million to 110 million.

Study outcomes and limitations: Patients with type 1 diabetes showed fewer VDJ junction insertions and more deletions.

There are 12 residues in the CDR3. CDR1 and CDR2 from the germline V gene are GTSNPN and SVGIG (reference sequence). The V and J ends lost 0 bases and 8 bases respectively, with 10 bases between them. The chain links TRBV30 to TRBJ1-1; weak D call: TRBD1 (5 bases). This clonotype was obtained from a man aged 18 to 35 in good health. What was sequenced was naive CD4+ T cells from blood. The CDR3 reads CAWSVLGAEAFF. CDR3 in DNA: TGTGCCTGGAGTGTACTCGGGGCCGAAGCTTTCTTT.